This T cell receptor (beta chain) was recorded in a study of human T cells and chemical hapten exposure. Study findings and constraints: Alopecia affecting every donor means their immune response may not match healthy people's.

In its sample, this clonotype was seen many times. Its antigen remains unknown. Authors' data handling: Per sample, the median was around 100,000 TCRs, with values from approximately 25,000 to 650,000. In TCRdb, the RACE reads were re-called with MiXCR into one record per CDR3 protein. The V and J calls and clone size come from TCRdb's table, not from the authors' own analysis. Among roughly 69,000 distinct CDR3 sequences listed, about a tenth were seen once. Documented time point: patch test 2, 6 weeks after DPC sensitization. Treatment indicated: therapeutic diphenylcyclopropenone sensitization with weekly scalp DPC. The CDR3 consists of 17 residues. Trimming removed 2 bases from V and 4 bases from J, with 20 bases in between. Looked up from germline, CDR1 is ENHRY and CDR2 is SYGVKD.

The chain employs TRBV10-3 and TRBJ1-1; D possibly corresponds to TRBD1 (6 bases). The source was whole blood, collected in connection with sensitization to the hapten diphenylcyclopropenone (DPC). The clonotype was recovered from a woman aged 45-65 years with alopecia areata. Some clones in this sample may be carry-over from other donors' samples. In nucleotides, the CDR3 is TGTGCCATCAGTGAGAGAGGGACACTCACCCAGGGCACTGAAGCTTTCTTT. Protein product: CAISERGTLTQGTEAFF.